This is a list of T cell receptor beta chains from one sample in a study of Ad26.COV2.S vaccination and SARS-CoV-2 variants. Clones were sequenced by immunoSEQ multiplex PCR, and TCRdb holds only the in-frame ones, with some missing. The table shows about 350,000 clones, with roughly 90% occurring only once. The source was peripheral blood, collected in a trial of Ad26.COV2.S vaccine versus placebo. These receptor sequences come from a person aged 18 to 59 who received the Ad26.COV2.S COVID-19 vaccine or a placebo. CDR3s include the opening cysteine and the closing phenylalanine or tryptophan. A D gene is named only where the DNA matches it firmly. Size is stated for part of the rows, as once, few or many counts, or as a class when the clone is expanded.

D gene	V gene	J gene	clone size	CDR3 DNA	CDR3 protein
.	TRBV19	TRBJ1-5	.	TGTGCCAGTAGTAGGGGGCAAGGGGTCAATCAGCCCCAGCATTTT	CASSRGQGVNQPQHF
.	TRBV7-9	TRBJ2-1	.	TGTGCCAGCAGCTTAGGGTCTACGGGGTTATCCTACAATGAGCAGTTCTTC	CASSLGSTGLSYNEQFF
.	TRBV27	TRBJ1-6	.	TGTGCCAGCAGTTTGGGAGGGAATCCACCCCTCCACTTT	CASSLGGNPPLHF
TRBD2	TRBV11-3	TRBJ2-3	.	TGTGCCAGCAGCCTCGGGACTAGCGAGAGCACAGATACGCAGTATTTT	CASSLGTSESTDTQYF
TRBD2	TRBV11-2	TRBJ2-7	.	TGTGCCAGCAGCTTAGGACTAGCCAACGAGCAGTACTTC	CASSLGLANEQYF
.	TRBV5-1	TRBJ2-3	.	TGCGCCAGCAGCTTATTTCGGCGGGCAGATACGCAGTATTTT	CASSLFRRADTQYF
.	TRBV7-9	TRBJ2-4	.	TGTGCCAGCAGCTCCGGGGCCTCCCATCAGTACTTC	CASSSGASHQYF
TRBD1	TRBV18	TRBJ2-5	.	TGTGCCAGCTCAGCCGGGACAGGGGGCAGAGAGACCCAGTACTTC	CASSAGTGGRETQYF
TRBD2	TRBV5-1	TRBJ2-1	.	TGCGCCAGCAGCTTGGTGGCGGGAGGTGGAAATGAGCAGTTCTTC	CASSLVAGGGNEQFF
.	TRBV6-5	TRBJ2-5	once	TGTGCCAGCAGTCCGGGACTCCACCAAGAGACCCAGTACTTC	CASSPGLHQETQYF
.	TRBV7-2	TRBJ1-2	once	TGTGCCAGCAGCTTAGCCACAACTAACTATGGCTACACCTTC	CASSLATTNYGYTF
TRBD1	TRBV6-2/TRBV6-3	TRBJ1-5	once	TGTGCCAGCAGTGCCAGGGGGCGGGGCAATCAGCCCCAGCATTTT	CASSARGRGNQPQHF
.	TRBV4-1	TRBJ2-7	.	TGCGCCAGCAGCCAAGGGATAGGGAACAGGATTCCAGAGCAGTACTTC	CASSQGIGNRIPEQYF
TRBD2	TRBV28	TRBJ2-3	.	TGTGCCAGCAGTTCCTATCAGCGGGAGGGCGCAGATACGCAGTATTTT	CASSSYQREGADTQYF
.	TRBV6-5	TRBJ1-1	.	TGTGCCAGCAGACGAGGGACTGAAGCTTTCTTT	CASRRGTEAFF
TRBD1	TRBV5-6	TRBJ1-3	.	TGTGCCAGCAGCCTCAGGGGGAACGGAAACACCATATATTTT	CASSLRGNGNTIYF
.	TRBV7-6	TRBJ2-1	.	TGTGCCAGCAGCTCCAACGCTTTAGCCAGAGTTTACAATGAGCAGTTCTTC	CASSSNALARVYNEQFF
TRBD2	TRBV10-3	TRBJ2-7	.	TGTGCCACCGGGGGGACCTACGAGCAGTACTTC	CATGGTYEQYF
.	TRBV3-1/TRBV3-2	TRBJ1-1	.	TGTGCCAGCAGCCGACAGCCTATGAACACTGAAGCTTTCTTT	CASSRQPMNTEAFF
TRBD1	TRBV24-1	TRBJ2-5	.	TGTGCCACCAGTGACCAAGACGACAGGGTGGTGACCCAGTACTTC	CATSDQDDRVVTQYF
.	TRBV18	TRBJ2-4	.	TGTGCCAGCTCGGGACAAGACCGGGAAACCAAAAACATTCAGTACTTC	CASSGQDRETKNIQYF
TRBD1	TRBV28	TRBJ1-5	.	TGTGCCAGCAGTATTCTTGGACAGGGAGGCAATCAGCCCCAGCATTTT	CASSILGQGGNQPQHF
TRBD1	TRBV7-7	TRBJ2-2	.	TGTGCTAGCAGCCCGACAGGGTGGGCCGGGGAGCTGTTTTTT	CASSPTGWAGELFF
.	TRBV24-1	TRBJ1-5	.	TGTGCCACCAGTGATTTTGGGGGACAGCCCCAGCATTTT	CATSDFGGQPQHF
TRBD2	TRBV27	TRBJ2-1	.	TGTGCCAGCAGGGCCGGGACTAGCATCGATGAGCAGTTCTTC	CASRAGTSIDEQFF
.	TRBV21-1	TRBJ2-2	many	TGTGCCAGCAGCAAAGCCCTGCCGCTAGCTGGGCCGAACACCGGGGAGCTGTTTTTT	CASSKALPLAGPNTGELFF
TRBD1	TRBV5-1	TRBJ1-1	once	TGCGCCAGCAGCTTGGAACAGGGGGCGCAAGCTTTCTTT	CASSLEQGAQAFF
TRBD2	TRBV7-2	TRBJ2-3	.	TGTGCCAGCAGCCCGGGACTAGCGGTGAACACAGATACGCAGTATTTT	CASSPGLAVNTDTQYF
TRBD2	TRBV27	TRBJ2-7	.	TGTGCCAGCAGACTAGCGGGGGAGCAGTACTTC	CASRLAGEQYF
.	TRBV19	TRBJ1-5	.	TGTGCCAGTAGTTTGACACCTACCGCAGGGAATCAGCCCCAGCATTTT	CASSLTPTAGNQPQHF
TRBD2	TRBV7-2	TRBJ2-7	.	TGTGCCAGCAGCTTAGGACTAGCGGTCTCCTACGAGCAGTACTTC	CASSLGLAVSYEQYF
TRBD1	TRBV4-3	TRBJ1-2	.	TGCGCCAGCAGCCAAGATCTGGCCACCGCGACAGGGCACTACCTCTATGGCTACACCTTC	CASSQDLATATGHYLYGYTF
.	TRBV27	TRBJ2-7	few	TGTGCCAGCAGTCCCCAGGACAGCTTTGGGTTCGAGCAGTACTTC	CASSPQDSFGFEQYF
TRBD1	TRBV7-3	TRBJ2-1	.	TGTGCCAGCAGCTTCGGGACAGGGGTAAATGAGCAGTTCTTC	CASSFGTGVNEQFF
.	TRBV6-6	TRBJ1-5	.	TGTGCCAGCAGCCACCTCGGCTCTCCCCAGCATTTT	CASSHLGSPQHF
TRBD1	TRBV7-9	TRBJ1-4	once	TGTGCCAGCAGCTGGGGACAGTACGGTAATGAAAAACTGTTTTTT	CASSWGQYGNEKLFF
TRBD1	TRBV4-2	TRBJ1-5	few	TGTGCCAGCAGCCTAGGACAGGCTGGCGAGCCCCAGCATTTT	CASSLGQAGEPQHF
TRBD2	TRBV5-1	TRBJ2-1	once	TGCGCCAGCAGCCTAGCGGGAGAGGGCTACAATGAGCAGTTCTTC	CASSLAGEGYNEQFF
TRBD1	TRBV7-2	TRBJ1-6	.	TGTGCCAGCAGCTTAGGACAGGGGGATAATTCACCCCTCCACTTT	CASSLGQGDNSPLHF
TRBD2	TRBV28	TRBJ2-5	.	TGTGCCAGCAGTTTCTACCTGAGGACTAGCGGGTTCCGAGAGACCCAGTACTTC	CASSFYLRTSGFRETQYF
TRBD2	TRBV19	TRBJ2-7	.	TGTGCCACCCGGGGGGGATCCTACGAGCAGTACTTC	CATRGGSYEQYF
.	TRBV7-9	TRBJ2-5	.	TGTGCCAGCAGCCTAGGGCTAAACCAAGAGACCCAGTACTTC	CASSLGLNQETQYF
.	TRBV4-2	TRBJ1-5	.	TGTGCCAGCAGCCAAGATGGTCACAGGAGGTGGGAACAGCCCCAGCATTTT	CASSQDGHRRWEQPQHF
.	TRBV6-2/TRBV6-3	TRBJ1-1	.	TGTGCCAGCAGTCCCCTCGGGGGCATCACTGAAGCTTTCTTT	CASSPLGGITEAFF
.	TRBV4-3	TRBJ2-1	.	TGCGCCAGCAGCCAAGATGTTGGGGGGGCCCCCAAACACAATGAGCAGTTCTTC	CASSQDVGGAPKHNEQFF
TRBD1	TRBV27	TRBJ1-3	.	TGTGCCAGCAGTTGGGACAGCGGCTCTGGAAACACCATATATTTT	CASSWDSGSGNTIYF
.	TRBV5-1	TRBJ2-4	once	TGCGCCAGCAGCTTGGGGGCGGGATTAGCCAAAAACATTCAGTACTTC	CASSLGAGLAKNIQYF
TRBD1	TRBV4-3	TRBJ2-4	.	TGCGCCAGCAGCCCGGGGACAGGGAACATTCAGTACTTC	CASSPGTGNIQYF
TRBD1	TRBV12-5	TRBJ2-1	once	TGTGCTAGTGGTCCGGGACAGGGGGGCAATGAGCAGTTCTTC	CASGPGQGGNEQFF
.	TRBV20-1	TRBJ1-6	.	TGCAGTGCTGGGGGCTCTTCACCCCTCCACTTT	CSAGGSSPLHF
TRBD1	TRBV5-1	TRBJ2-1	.	TGCGCCAGCCGTTTGACAGGGGTCCATGAGCAGTTCTTC	CASRLTGVHEQFF